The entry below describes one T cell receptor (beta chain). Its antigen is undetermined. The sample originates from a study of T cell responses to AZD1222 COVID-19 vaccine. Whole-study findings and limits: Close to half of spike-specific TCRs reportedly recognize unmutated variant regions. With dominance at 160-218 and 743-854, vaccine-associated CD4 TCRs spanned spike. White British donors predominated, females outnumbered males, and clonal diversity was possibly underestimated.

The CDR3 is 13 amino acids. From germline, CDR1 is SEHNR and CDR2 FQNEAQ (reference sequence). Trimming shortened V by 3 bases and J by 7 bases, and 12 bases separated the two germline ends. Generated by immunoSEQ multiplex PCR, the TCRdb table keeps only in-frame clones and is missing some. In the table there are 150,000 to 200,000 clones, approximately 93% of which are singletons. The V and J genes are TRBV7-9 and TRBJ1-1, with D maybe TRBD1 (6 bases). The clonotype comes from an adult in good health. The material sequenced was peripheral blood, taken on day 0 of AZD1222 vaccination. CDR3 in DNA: TGTGCCAGCAGCTTTAGTTCGACAGGTGAAGCTTTCTTT. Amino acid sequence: CASSFSSTGEAFF.